This paragraph covers one TCR beta chain sequence. The data belong to a study of Graves' ophthalmopathy and Graves' hyperthyroidism. The study amplified TCR beta CDR3 regions using RNA transcripts. First-round RT-PCR employed HTBI primers, with a second-round multiplex PCR after it. TCRdb itself ran the multiplex PCR reads through MiXCR, one entry per CDR3 protein. The repertoire holds hundreds of thousands of distinct CDR3 sequences, with about 41% as singletons. The CDR3 runs to 11 residues. The V gene's germline CDR1 is MGHDK and CDR2 SYGVNS. The V call is TRBV25-1, the J call TRBJ1-2; weak D call: TRBD1 (5 bases). Material for sequencing was peripheral blood. This clonotype was obtained from an adult man with Graves' ophthalmopathy. As DNA, the CDR3 is TGTGCTAGAGCAGGGAACTATGGCTACACCTTC. This translates into CARAGNYGYTF.